Shown below are 10 T cell receptor beta chains from a single sample sequenced in a study of TIL therapy for anti-PD-1-resistant metastatic lung cancer. This was the immunoSEQ v3 assay. The repertoire was sequenced with immunoSEQ multiplex PCR; TCRdb's copy has only in-frame clones and lacks some. This table holds roughly 46,000 clones, 86% found once. Sample time point: pre-treatment sample, taken before nivolumab and TIL therapy. The specimen was blood, collected at baseline. These TCRs come from a person aged 25 to 80 with non-small cell lung cancer.

The CDR3 sequence is CSVDRDGLGYTF. CDR3 in DNA: TGCAGCGTAGATCGGGACGGCCTTGGCTACACCTTC. The V call is TRBV29-1, the J call TRBJ1-2; D might be TRBD1 (5 bases). The CDR3 covers 12 residues. From germline, CDR1 is SQVTM and CDR2 ANQGSEA. Trimming pared 6 bases from V and 7 bases from J, leaving 15 bases between. Full variable domain (missing parts from reference TRBV29-1 and TRBJ1-2): SAVISQKPSRDICQRGTSLTIQCQVDSQVTMMFWYRQQPGQSLTLIATANQGSEATYESGFVIDKFPISRPNLTFSTLTVSNMSPEDSSIYLCSVDRDGLGYTFGSGTRLTVV.

V and J are TRBV7-2 and TRBJ2-5; no firm D call. Looked up from germline, CDR1 is SGHTA and CDR2 is FQGNSA. This CDR3 has 14 residues. The V end was cut by 5 bases, the J end by 1 base, with 11 bases between. This chain's CDR3 is CASSPSIAQETQYF. CDR3 nucleotide sequence: TGTGCCAGCAGCCCGTCTATCGCCCAAGAGACCCAGTACTTC.

This clone was detected once. The chain uses TRBV24-1 and TRBJ2-7; no definite D call. This CDR3 has 12 residues. In germline, CDR1 is KGHDR, CDR2 SFDVKD. The V gene lost 0 bases and the J gene lost 5 bases, with 4 bases spanning the gap. The CDR3 sequence is CATSDLRDEQYF. CDR3 DNA: TGTGCCACCAGTGATTTGCGCGACGAGCAGTACTTC.

V and J are TRBV28 and TRBJ1-6; D remains ambiguous. Germline values: CDR1 MDHEN, CDR2 SYDVKM. V gave up 3 bases and J gave up 8 bases, with 5 bases separating them. This CDR3 comprises 12 residues. The CDR3 nucleotides are TGTGCCAGCAGTTTTACGCATTCACCCCTCCACTTT. Its translation: CASSFTHSPLHF.

The chain uses TRBV21-1 and TRBJ2-6; the table gives TRBD2 as D, unverified against the DNA. TRBV21-1 is a documented pseudogene. The CDR3 runs to 19 residues. The CDR3 is CASTNRTSGSLSGANVLTF. DNA of the CDR3: TGTGCCAGCACCAATCGGACTAGCGGGAGTCTCTCTGGGGCCAACGTCCTGACTTTC.

The rearrangement links TRBV4-3 to TRBJ2-3, with 11 nucleotides matching TRBD2. Germline V gene sequence: CDR1 LGHNA, CDR2 YSLEER. The ends lost 4 bases at V and 6 bases at J; junction bases unmatched: 6. The CDR3 runs to 15 residues. CDR3 residues: CASSPKLAGDDTQYF. DNA for the CDR3: TGCGCCAGCAGCCCTAAACTAGCGGGAGATGATACGCAGTATTTT.

The J gene is TRBJ2-7, the V gene TRBV5-1; 7 bases map to TRBD1. Trimming cost V 2 bases and J 2 bases; bases outside gene matches: 7. CDR3 length: 15 amino acids. Germline CDR1 SGHRS, CDR2 YFSETQ. In nucleotides, the CDR3 is TGCGCCAGCAGCTTCAAGACAGGGATAACCTACGAGCAGTACTTC. This sequence encodes CASSFKTGITYEQYF.

The chain joins TRBV4-3 to TRBJ2-2, with D perhaps TRBD1 (6 bases). Per germline, CDR1 LGHNA and CDR2 YSLEER. This CDR3 is built from 16 residues. Trimming took off 1 base at V and 1 base at J, with 10 bases between the two ends. DNA of the CDR3: TGCGCCAGCAGCCAAGGAGGGACAAGGAACACCGGGGAGCTGTTTTTT. Its protein product is CASSQGGTRNTGELFF.

The chain carries TRBV4-2 and TRBJ1-2; D gene uncertain. This CDR3 contains 14 residues. CDR1 and CDR2 from the germline V gene are LGHNA and YNFKEQ. The V end lost 5 bases, the J end lost 0 bases, and 10 bases lay between the germline ends. CDR3 loop: CASSADMTNYGYTF. The DNA for the CDR3 is TGTGCCAGCAGCGCCGACATGACTAACTATGGCTACACCTTC.

This clone was observed a few times. The rearrangement joins TRBV24-1 to TRBJ2-1; 11 bases are shared with TRBD2. V was pared by 6 bases and J by 13 bases, with 13 bases of the junction left unmatched. Germline assignment: CDR1 KGHDR and CDR2 SFDVKD. This CDR3 is built from 15 residues. CDR3 nucleotide sequence: TGTGCCACCAGTCTTAGCGGGAGGGCCCGGTCGGTCCAGTTCTTC. Protein sequence: CATSLSGRARSVQFF.